This T cell receptor beta chain was recorded in a study of blood T cell repertoires in COVID-19. Germline V lookup: CDR1 LNHDA, CDR2 SQIVND (reference sequence). The CDR3 is 14 amino acids. Unmatched junction bases numbered 6, after V lost 6 bases and J lost 5 bases. The assay was immunoSEQ multiplex PCR, and TCRdb's table has in-frame clones only and misses some. This sample yields 120,000 or so clones, of which roughly four fifths are seen a single time; approximately 15% belongs to the top ten. With respect to this clone: Other DNA sequences from this sample encode an identical CDR3 as well.

This TCR was recovered from an older woman with acute or convalescent COVID-19. J is TRBJ2-5 and V is TRBV19, with 10 bases matching TRBD1. Sequences were obtained from peripheral blood. CDR3 sequence reads: CASRKTGGSETQYF. Here the CDR3 DNA reads TGTGCCAGTAGGAAGACAGGGGGCTCGGAGACCCAGTACTTC.